This T cell receptor (beta chain) comes out of a study of control samples from healthy donors and cancer patients. Assay: immunoSEQ multiplex PCR; the TCRdb copy retains only in-frame clones and omits some. The sample lists 110,000 to 150,000 clones; over 90% were seen once. V lost 7 bases and J lost 3; bases outside the gene matches: 9. This CDR3 has 14 amino acids. The sequenced sample consisted of PBMCs. The source of this sequence is a man aged 60 to 69 with colorectal cancer. This chain links TRBV23-1 with TRBJ2-7; 7 nucleotides align to TRBD1. TRBV23-1 is an ORF for which the function is uncertain. CDR3 DNA: TGCGCCAGCACCCACAGGGGTCTCCTCTACGAGCAGTACTTC. As protein: CASTHRGLLYEQYF.